This T cell receptor (beta chain) was identified in a study of CD8 T cells in Susac syndrome. RNA totalling about 0.5 to 1 ug underwent reverse transcription with random hexamers. An immunoSEQ multiplex PCR generated amplified TCR beta CDR3 products spanning 54 Vbeta and 13 Jbeta. TCRdb passed the immunoSEQ multiplex PCR reads through MiXCR, listing each CDR3 protein once. The sample holds some 300,000 distinct CDR3 sequences; 89% are singletons and the top ten take under 0.2%. CD8+ and CD4+ T cells from blood underwent TCR beta sequencing, which was carried out in a high-throughput format. The multiple sclerosis control group consisted of treatment-naive patients whose relapsing-remitting disease, which was either stable or active, fulfilled revised McDonald criteria. Negative isolation was used for CD8+ and CD4+ T cells and FACS enrichment for TEMRA cells. In germline, CDR1 is SGHVS, CDR2 FQNEAQ. The CDR3 is made up of 14 amino acids. Germline trimming cut 5 bases from V and 7 bases from J; bases unmatched to any gene: 4.

The sequencing sample was made of CD8+ T cells from PBMCs. The sequence was obtained from a human donor with multiple sclerosis. This chain uses TRBV7-8 with TRBJ2-1, with 11 positions matching TRBD1. The CDR3 loop is CASSLGTGGNEQFF. The CDR3 bases are TGTGCCAGCAGCCTCGGGACAGGGGGGAATGAGCAGTTCTTC.